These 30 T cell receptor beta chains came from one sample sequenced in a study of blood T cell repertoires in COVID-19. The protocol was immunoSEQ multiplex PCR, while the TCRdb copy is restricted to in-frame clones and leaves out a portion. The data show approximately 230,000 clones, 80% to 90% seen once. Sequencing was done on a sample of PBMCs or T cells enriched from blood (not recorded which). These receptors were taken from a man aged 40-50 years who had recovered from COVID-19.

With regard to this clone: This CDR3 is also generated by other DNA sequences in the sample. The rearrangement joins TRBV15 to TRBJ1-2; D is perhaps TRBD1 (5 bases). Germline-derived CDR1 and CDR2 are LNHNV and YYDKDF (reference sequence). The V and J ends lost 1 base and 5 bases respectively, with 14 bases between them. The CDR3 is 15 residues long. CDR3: CATSRAGLQSYGYTF. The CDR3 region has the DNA TGTGCCACCAGCAGAGCGGGACTCCAGTCTTATGGCTACACCTTC.

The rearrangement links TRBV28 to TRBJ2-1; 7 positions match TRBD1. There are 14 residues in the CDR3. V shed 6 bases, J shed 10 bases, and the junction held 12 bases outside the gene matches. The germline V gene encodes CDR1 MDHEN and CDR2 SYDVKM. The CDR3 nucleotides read TGTGCCAGCAGGGGAGACAGGGTCGGTCGCGAGCAGTTCTTC. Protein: CASRGDRVGREQFF.

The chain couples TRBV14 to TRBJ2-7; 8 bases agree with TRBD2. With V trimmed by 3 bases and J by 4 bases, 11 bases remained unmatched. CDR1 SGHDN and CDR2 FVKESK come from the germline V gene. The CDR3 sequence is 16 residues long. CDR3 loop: CASSHGGERGMYEQYF. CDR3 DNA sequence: TGTGCCAGCAGCCACGGGGGGGAGCGGGGGATGTACGAGCAGTACTTC. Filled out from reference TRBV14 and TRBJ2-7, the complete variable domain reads EAGVTQFPSHSVIEKGQTVTLRCDPISGHDNLYWYRRVMGKEIKFLLHFVKESKQDESGMPNNRFLAERTGGTYSTLKVQPAELEDSGVYFCASSHGGERGMYEQYFGPGTRLTVT.

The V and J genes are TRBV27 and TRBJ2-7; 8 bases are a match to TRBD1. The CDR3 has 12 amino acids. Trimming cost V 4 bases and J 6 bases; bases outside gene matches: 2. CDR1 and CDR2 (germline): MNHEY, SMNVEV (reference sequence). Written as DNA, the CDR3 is TGTGCCAGCAGTTCCACAGGGGGCGAGCAGTACTTC. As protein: CASSSTGGEQYF.

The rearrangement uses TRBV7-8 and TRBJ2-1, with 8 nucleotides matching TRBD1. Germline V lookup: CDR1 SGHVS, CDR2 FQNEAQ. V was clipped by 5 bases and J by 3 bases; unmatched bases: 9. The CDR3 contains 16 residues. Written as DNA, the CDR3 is TGTGCCAGCAGCCCCAGGGGGCTCGAAGGCTACAATGAGCAGTTCTTC. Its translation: CASSPRGLEGYNEQFF.

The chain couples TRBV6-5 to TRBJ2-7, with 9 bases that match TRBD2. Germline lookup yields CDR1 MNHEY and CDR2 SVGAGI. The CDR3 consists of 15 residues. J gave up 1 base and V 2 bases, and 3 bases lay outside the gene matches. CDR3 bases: TGTGCCAGCAGTTACGGGACTAGCCGTTCCTACGAGCAGTACTTC. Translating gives CASSYGTSRSYEQYF.

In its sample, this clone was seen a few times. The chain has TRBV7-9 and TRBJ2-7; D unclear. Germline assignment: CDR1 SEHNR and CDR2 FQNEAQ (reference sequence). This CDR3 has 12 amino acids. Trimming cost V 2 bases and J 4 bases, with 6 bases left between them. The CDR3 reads CASSLNGYEQYF. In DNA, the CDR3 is TGTGCCAGCAGCTTAAACGGTTACGAGCAGTACTTC. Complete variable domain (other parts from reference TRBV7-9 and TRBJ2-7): DTGVSQNPRHKITKRGQNVTFRCDPISEHNRLYWYRQTLGQGPEFLTYFQNEAQLEKSRLLSDRFSAERPKGSFSTLEIQRTEQGDSAMYLCASSLNGYEQYFGPGTRLTVT.

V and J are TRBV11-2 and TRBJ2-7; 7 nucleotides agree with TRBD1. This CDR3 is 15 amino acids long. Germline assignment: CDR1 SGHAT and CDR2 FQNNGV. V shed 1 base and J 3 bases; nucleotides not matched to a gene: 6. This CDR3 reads CASSLGQGDIYEQYF. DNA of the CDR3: TGTGCCAGCAGCTTAGGGCAGGGGGATATCTACGAGCAGTACTTC.

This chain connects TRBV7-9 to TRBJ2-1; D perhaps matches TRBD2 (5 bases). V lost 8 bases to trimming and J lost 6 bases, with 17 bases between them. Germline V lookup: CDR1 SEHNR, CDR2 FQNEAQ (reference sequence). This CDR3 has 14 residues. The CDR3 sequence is CASGRWLAPNEQFF. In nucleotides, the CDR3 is TGTGCCAGCGGAAGGTGGCTAGCTCCCAATGAGCAGTTCTTC.

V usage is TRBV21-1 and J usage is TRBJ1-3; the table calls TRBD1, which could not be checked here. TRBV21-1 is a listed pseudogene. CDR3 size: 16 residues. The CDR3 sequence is CASSTYRGNSGNTIYF. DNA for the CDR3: TGTGCCAGCAGCACTTACAGGGGGAACTCTGGAAACACCATATATTTT.

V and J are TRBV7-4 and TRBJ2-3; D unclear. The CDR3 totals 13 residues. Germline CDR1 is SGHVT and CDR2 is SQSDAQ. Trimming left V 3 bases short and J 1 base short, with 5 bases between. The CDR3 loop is CASSFSCTDTQYF. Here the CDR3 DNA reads TGTGCCAGCAGCTTTTCCTGCACAGATACGCAGTATTTT. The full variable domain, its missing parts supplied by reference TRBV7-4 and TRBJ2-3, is GAGVSQSPRYKVAKRGRDVALRCDSISGHVTLYWYRQTLGQGSEVLTYSQSDAQRDKSGRPSGRFSAERPERSVSTLKIQRTEQGDSAVYLCASSFSCTDTQYFGPGTRLTVL.

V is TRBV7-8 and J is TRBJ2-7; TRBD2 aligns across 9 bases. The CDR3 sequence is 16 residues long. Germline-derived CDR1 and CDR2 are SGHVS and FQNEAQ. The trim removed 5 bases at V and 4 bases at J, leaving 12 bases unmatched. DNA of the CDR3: TGTGCCAGCAGCCAAGTTCCTAGCGGGGCCTATTACGAGCAGTACTTC. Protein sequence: CASSQVPSGAYYEQYF.

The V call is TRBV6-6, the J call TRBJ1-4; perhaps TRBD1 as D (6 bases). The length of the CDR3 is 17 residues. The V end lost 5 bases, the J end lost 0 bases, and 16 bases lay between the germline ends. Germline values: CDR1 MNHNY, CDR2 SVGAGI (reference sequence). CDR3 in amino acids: CASSLLRGTATNEKLFF. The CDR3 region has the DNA TGTGCCAGCAGTCTCTTAAGGGGGACCGCAACTAATGAAAAACTGTTTTTT.

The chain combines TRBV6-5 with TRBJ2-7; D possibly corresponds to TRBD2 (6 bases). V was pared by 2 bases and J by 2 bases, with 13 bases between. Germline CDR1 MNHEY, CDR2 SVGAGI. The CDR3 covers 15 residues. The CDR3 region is CASSYGTSSPYEQYF. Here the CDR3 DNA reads TGTGCCAGCAGTTACGGGACTTCGAGCCCCTACGAGCAGTACTTC.

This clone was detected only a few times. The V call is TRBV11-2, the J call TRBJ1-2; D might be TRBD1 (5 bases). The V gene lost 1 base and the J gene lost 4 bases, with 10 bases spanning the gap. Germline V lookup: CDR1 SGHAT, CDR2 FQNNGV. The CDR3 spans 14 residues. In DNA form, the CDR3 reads TGTGCCAGCAGCTTAGTCAGGGAAGGCTATGGCTACACCTTC. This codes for CASSLVREGYGYTF.

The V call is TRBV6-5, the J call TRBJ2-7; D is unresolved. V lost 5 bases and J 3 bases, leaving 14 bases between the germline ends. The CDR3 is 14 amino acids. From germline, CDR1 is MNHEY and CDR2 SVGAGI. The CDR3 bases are TGTGCCAGCAGTCTCAATCGCGTCGACTACGAGCAGTACTTC. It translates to CASSLNRVDYEQYF.

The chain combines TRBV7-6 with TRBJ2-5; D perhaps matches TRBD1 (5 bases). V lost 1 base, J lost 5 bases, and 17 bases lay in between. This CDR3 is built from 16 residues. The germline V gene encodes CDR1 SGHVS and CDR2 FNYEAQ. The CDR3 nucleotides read TGTGCCAGCAGCTTAGTGGTCCGGCAGGGCGGCGAGACCCAGTACTTC. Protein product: CASSLVVRQGGETQYF.

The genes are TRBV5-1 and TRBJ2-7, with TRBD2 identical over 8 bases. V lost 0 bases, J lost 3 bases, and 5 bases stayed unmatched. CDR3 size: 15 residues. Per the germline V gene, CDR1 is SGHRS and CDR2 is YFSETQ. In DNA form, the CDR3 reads TGCGCCAGCAGCTTGGCGACTAGCGCAGACTACGAGCAGTACTTC. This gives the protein CASSLATSADYEQYF.

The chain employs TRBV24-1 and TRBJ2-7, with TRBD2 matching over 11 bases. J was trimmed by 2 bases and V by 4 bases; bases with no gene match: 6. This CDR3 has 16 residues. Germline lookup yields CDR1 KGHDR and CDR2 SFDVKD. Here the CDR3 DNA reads TGTGCCACCAGTGACTCCACTAGCGGGGGAACCTACGAGCAGTACTTC. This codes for CATSDSTSGGTYEQYF.

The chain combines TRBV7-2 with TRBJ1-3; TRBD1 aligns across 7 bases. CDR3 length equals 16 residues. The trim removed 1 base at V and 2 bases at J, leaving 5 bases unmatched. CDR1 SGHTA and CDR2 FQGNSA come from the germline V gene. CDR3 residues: CASSLVGTDAGNTIYF. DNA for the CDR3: TGTGCCAGCAGCTTAGTAGGGACAGACGCTGGAAACACCATATATTTT.

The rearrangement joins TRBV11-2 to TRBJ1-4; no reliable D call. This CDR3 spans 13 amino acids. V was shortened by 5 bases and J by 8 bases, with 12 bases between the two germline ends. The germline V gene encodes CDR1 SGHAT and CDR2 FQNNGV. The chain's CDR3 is CASSPGVAEKLFF. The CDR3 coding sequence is TGTGCCAGCAGCCCCGGGGTGGCGGAAAAACTGTTTTTT.

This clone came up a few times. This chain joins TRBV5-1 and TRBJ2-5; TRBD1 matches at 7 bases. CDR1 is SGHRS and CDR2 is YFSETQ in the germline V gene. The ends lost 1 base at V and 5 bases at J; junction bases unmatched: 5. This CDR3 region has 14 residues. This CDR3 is CASSLKGGLETQYF. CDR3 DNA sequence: TGCGCCAGCAGCTTGAAAGGGGGCTTGGAGACCCAGTACTTC.

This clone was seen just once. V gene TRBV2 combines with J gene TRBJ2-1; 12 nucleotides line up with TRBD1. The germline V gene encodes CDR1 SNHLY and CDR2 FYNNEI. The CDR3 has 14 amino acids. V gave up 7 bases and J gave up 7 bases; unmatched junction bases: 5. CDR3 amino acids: CASMLGQGANEQFF. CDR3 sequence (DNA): TGTGCCAGCATGTTGGGACAGGGGGCGAATGAGCAGTTCTTC.

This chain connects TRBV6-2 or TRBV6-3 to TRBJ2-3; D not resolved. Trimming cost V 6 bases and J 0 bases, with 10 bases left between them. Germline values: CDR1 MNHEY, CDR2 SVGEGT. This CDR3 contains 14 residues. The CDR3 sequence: CASSRARSTDTQYF. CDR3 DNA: TGTGCCAGCAGCCGAGCCCGGAGCACAGATACGCAGTATTTT.

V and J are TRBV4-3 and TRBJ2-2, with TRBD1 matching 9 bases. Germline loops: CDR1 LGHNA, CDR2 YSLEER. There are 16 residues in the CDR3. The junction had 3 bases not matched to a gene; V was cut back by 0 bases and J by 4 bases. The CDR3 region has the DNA TGCGCCAGCAGCCAAGAGGGACAGGGTTTCACCGGGGAGCTGTTTTTT. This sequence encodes CASSQEGQGFTGELFF.

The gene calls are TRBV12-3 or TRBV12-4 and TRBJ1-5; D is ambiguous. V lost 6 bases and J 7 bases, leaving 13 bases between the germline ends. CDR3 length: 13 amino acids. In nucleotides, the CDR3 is TGTGCCAGCAGCCTGGTCTCCGGGCAGCCCCAGCATTTT. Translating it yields CASSLVSGQPQHF.

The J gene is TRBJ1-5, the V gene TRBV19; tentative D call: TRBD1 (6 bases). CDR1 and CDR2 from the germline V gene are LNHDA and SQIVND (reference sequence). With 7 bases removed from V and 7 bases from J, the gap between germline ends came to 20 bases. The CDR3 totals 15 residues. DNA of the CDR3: TGTGCCAGTATGGACGGGGGGGCGTATGGGCAGCCCCAGCATTTT. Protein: CASMDGGAYGQPQHF.

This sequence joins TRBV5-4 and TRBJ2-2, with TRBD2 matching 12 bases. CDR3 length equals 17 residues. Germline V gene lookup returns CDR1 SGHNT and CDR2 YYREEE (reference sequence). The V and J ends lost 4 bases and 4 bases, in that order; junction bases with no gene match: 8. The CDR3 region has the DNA TGTGCCAGCAGCCTAGGACTAGCGGGGTTCCCCACCGGGGAGCTGTTTTTT. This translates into CASSLGLAGFPTGELFF. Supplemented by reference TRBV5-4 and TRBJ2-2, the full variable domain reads ETGVTQSPTHLIKTRGQQVTLRCSSQSGHNTVSWYQQALGQGPQFIFQYYREEENGRGNFPPRFSGLQFPNYSSELNVNALELDDSALYLCASSLGLAGFPTGELFFGEGSRLTVL.

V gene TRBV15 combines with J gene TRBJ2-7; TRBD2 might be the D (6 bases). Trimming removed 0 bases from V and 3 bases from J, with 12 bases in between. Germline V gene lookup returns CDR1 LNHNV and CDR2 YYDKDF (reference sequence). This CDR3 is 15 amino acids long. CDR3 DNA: TGTGCCACCAGCAGAGATTGGGACGGGAGCTACGAGCAGTACTTC. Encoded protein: CATSRDWDGSYEQYF.

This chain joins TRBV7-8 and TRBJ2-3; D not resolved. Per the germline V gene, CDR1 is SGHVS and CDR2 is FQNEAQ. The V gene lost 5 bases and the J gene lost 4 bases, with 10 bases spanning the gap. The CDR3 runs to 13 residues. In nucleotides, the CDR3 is TGTGCCAGCAGCCACCTAGAGCCAGATACGCAGTATTTT. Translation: CASSHLEPDTQYF.